These 32 T cell receptor beta chains were sequenced from one sample in a study of shared clonotypes between healthy human individuals. Profiling relied on immunoSEQ multiplex PCR, and the TCRdb table lists in-frame clones only, not all of them. The sample carries about 2 million clones, just under 95% recorded once. The naive CD8 fraction comprised CD45RO-negative cells positively selected for CCR7 and excluded terminally differentiated effector memory CD45RA+ cells. Specimen: naive CD8+ T cells sorted from blood. The receptors here all came from a man aged 18 to 35 in good health.

The CDR3 region has the DNA TGTGCCAGCAGCTTAGAGCCGGGAAATAATGAAAAACTGTTTTTT. This encodes CASSLEPGNNEKLFF. The chain is built from TRBV7-9 and TRBJ1-4; D not certain. Germline V gene sequence: CDR1 SEHNR, CDR2 FQNEAQ (reference sequence). Trimming took off 1 base at V and 4 bases at J, with 10 bases between the two ends. The CDR3 loop spans 15 amino acids. Full variable domain (outside the CDR3, taken from reference TRBV7-9 and TRBJ1-4): DTGVSQNPRHKITKRGQNVTFRCDPISEHNRLYWYRQTLGQGPEFLTYFQNEAQLEKSRLLSDRFSAERPKGSFSTLEIQRTEQGDSAMYLCASSLEPGNNEKLFFGSGTQLSVL.

This CDR3 is CASSLGPRTGELWSTEAFF. The CDR3 DNA is TGTGCCAGCAGCTTAGGGCCCCGGACAGGGGAGTTATGGAGTACTGAAGCTTTCTTT. The chain is built from TRBV7-2 and TRBJ1-1; 9 bases fit TRBD1. J gave up 5 bases and V 1 base, and 17 bases lay outside the gene matches. Looked up from germline, CDR1 is SGHTA and CDR2 is FQGNSA. The CDR3 sequence is 19 residues long. Using reference TRBV7-2 and TRBJ1-1 for the parts outside the CDR3, the full variable domain is GAGVSQSPSNKVTEKGKDVELRCDPISGHTALYWYRQSLGQGLEFLIYFQGNSAPDKSGLPSDRFSAERTGGSVSTLTIQRTQQEDSAVYLCASSLGPRTGELWSTEAFFGQGTRLTVV.

The gene calls are TRBV5-6 and TRBJ1-5; 9 positions match TRBD1. CDR1 and CDR2 from the germline V gene are SGHDT and YYEEEE. With 1 base clipped from V and 2 bases from J, the junction kept 7 bases outside the gene matches. CDR3 length: 17 amino acids. The CDR3 DNA reads TGTGCCAGCAGCTTGTGGGGGGGACAGGGAGGCAATCAGCCCCAGCATTTT. It translates to CASSLWGGQGGNQPQHF.

On this clone: The sample contains more than one DNA sequence encoding this CDR3. The gene calls are TRBV9 and TRBJ2-3; D gene ambiguous. The CDR3 spans 12 residues. V was clipped by 4 bases and J by 2 bases, with 5 bases between them. Germline CDR1 reads SGDLS; CDR2 reads YYNGEE. The CDR3 sequence is CASSSDTDTQYF. DNA for the CDR3: TGTGCCAGCAGCTCCGACACAGATACGCAGTATTTT.

The chain uses TRBV27 and TRBJ1-6; perhaps TRBD1 as D (6 bases). In germline, CDR1 is MNHEY, CDR2 SMNVEV (reference sequence). This CDR3 is built from 14 residues. V gave up 6 bases and J gave up 2 bases, with 8 bases separating them. The CDR3 DNA reads as TGTGCCAGCAGGGACAGACCCTATAATTCACCCCTCCACTTT. It codes for CASRDRPYNSPLHF.

This chain links TRBV9 with TRBJ1-5, with 8 bases identical to TRBD1. This CDR3 is built from 14 residues. J gave up 5 bases and V 4 bases, and 5 bases lay outside the gene matches. Germline V gene lookup returns CDR1 SGDLS and CDR2 YYNGEE. The CDR3 DNA sequence: TGTGCCAGCAGCTCACAGGGGGATCATCAGCCCCAGCATTTT. Translation: CASSSQGDHQPQHF.

This rearrangement joins TRBV11-2 to TRBJ2-2; TRBD2 matches at 7 bases. This CDR3 has 16 amino acids. The junction had 7 bases not matched to a gene; V was cut back by 5 bases and J by 1 base. Per germline, CDR1 SGHAT and CDR2 FQNNGV. The CDR3 is CASSPLLAENTGELFF. The DNA of the CDR3 is TGTGCCAGCAGCCCCCTCCTAGCGGAGAACACCGGGGAGCTGTTTTTT.

The V and J genes are TRBV27 and TRBJ1-5; 9 bases map to TRBD1. Germline lookup yields CDR1 MNHEY and CDR2 SMNVEV (reference sequence). CDR3 length: 15 amino acids. V shed 5 bases and J 6 bases; nucleotides not matched to a gene: 8. The CDR3 loop is CASSQDRGLFQPQHF. The CDR3, as DNA: TGTGCCAGCAGTCAGGACAGGGGCCTGTTTCAGCCCCAGCATTTT.

On this clone: The sample holds other DNA sequences that translate to the same CDR3. The DNA for the CDR3 is TGTGCCAGCTCGACAGGGAGATCCTACGAGCAGTACTTC. It translates to CASSTGRSYEQYF. The chain couples TRBV13 to TRBJ2-7, with 7 bases lining up with TRBD1. Trimming took 8 bases from V and 1 from J; bases not matched to a gene: 5. The CDR3 is made up of 13 amino acids. From germline, CDR1 is PRHDT and CDR2 FYEKMQ (reference sequence).

The CDR3 here is CASSPRLAGNYNEQFF. CDR3 nucleotides: TGTGCCAGCAGCCCCCGACTAGCGGGAAACTACAATGAGCAGTTCTTC. J is TRBJ2-1 and V is TRBV9; the match to TRBD2 covers 11 bases. The J segment lost 3 bases and the V segment lost 4 bases, leaving 6 bases of the junction unmatched. The CDR3 extends over 16 amino acids. Germline loops: CDR1 SGDLS, CDR2 YYNGEE.

V is TRBV6-5 and J is TRBJ2-3; D is possibly TRBD1 (6 bases). Germline values: CDR1 MNHEY, CDR2 SVGAGI. Deletions cut 8 bases from V and 2 bases from J, with 14 bases between. The CDR3 has 14 amino acids. This CDR3 reads CASGGGGVTDTQYF. As DNA, the CDR3 is TGTGCCAGCGGGGGCGGCGGAGTCACAGATACGCAGTATTTT.

This sequence joins TRBV19 and TRBJ1-1; 9 bases fit TRBD1. The germline V gene encodes CDR1 LNHDA and CDR2 SQIVND (reference sequence). Trimming took 10 bases from V and 11 from J; bases not matched to a gene: 20. The CDR3 sequence is 15 residues long. CDR3 protein: CATQRQGEPDLPAFF. CDR3 DNA sequence: TGTGCCACCCAGCGACAGGGGGAGCCGGACCTCCCGGCTTTCTTT.

In DNA form, the CDR3 reads TGTGCCTGGGGCAGGGGTACGTACGAGCAGTACTTC. The encoded protein is CAWGRGTYEQYF. The V call is TRBV30, the J call TRBJ2-7, with TRBD1 as a possible D gene (6 bases). The germline CDR1 and CDR2 sequences are GTSNPN and SVGIG (reference sequence). V dropped 5 bases and J dropped 4 bases, with 12 bases sitting between them. There are 12 residues in the CDR3. The full variable domain, its missing parts supplied by reference TRBV30 and TRBJ2-7, is SQTIHQWPATLVQPVGSPLSLECTVEGTSNPNLYWYRQAAGRGLQLLFYSVGIGQISSEVPQNLSASRPQDRQFILSSKKLLLSDSGFYLCAWGRGTYEQYFGPGTRLTVT.

The chain links TRBV28 to TRBJ2-7; tentatively, D is TRBD1 (6 bases). V was trimmed by 7 bases and J by 0 bases, leaving 13 bases between them. This CDR3 has 14 amino acids. Germline V lookup: CDR1 MDHEN, CDR2 SYDVKM. CDR3 nucleotides: TGTGCCAGCACCTTGGACAGTAGCTCCTACGAGCAGTACTTC. This encodes CASTLDSSSYEQYF.

Only one count was recorded for this clone. This chain links TRBV6-5 with TRBJ1-4; D ambiguous. The ends were cut back, 5 bases at V and 8 bases at J, with 12 bases in the middle. CDR3 length equals 13 residues. Per germline, CDR1 MNHEY and CDR2 SVGAGI. CDR3 residues: CASSPVAGEKLFF. DNA for the CDR3: TGTGCCAGCAGTCCGGTTGCGGGAGAAAAACTGTTTTTT.

The chain links TRBV27 to TRBJ1-2; D may be TRBD1 (6 bases). V lost 3 bases, J lost 7 bases, and 15 bases lay in between. The length of the CDR3 is 14 residues. The germline gives CDR1 MNHEY, CDR2 SMNVEV (reference sequence). The CDR3 region has the DNA TGTGCCAGCAGTTTGGTACAGGGAGCTAGTGGCTACACCTTC. It translates to CASSLVQGASGYTF.

This clone was picked up one time. The chain links TRBV7-9 to TRBJ2-1, with unresolved D. The germline gives CDR1 SEHNR, CDR2 FQNEAQ (reference sequence). This CDR3 spans 10 amino acids. V was cut by 2 bases and J by 10 bases, with 3 bases left in between. The CDR3 sequence is CASSLTEQFF. The CDR3 DNA is TGTGCCAGCAGCTTAACAGAGCAGTTCTTC.

This chain joins TRBV30 and TRBJ2-1; 11 positions agree with TRBD2. V lost 3 bases and J lost 3; bases outside the gene matches: 4. In germline, CDR1 is GTSNPN, CDR2 SVGIG (reference sequence). This CDR3 contains 15 residues. The DNA of the CDR3 is TGTGCCTGGAGAGATAGCGGGAGGGGCTACAATGAGCAGTTCTTC. It encodes CAWRDSGRGYNEQFF. The whole variable domain, filled in from reference TRBV30 and TRBJ2-1, reads SQTIHQWPATLVQPVGSPLSLECTVEGTSNPNLYWYRQAAGRGLQLLFYSVGIGQISSEVPQNLSASRPQDRQFILSSKKLLLSDSGFYLCAWRDSGRGYNEQFFGPGTRLTVL.

The chain is built from TRBV6-1 and TRBJ2-2; either TRBD1 or TRBD2 may supply D (6 bases each). V was pared by 8 bases and J by 2 bases, with 15 bases between. Germline V gene data show CDR1 as MNHNS and CDR2 as SASEGT. The CDR3 runs to 15 residues. The CDR3 protein is CASGGGQVNTGELFF. The CDR3 coding sequence is TGTGCCAGCGGAGGGGGGCAAGTTAACACCGGGGAGCTGTTTTTT.

The chain links TRBV4-1 to TRBJ2-2, with 9 bases matching TRBD2. Germline V gene lookup returns CDR1 MGHRA and CDR2 YSYEKL. The length of the CDR3 is 15 residues. J gave up 7 bases and V 4 bases, and 7 bases lay outside the gene matches. The CDR3: CASSPLAGPDGELFF. The CDR3 coding sequence is TGCGCCAGCAGCCCCCTAGCGGGGCCGGACGGGGAGCTGTTTTTT.

The J gene is TRBJ1-2, the V gene TRBV2; TRBD1 aligns across 8 bases. CDR1 and CDR2 from the germline V gene are SNHLY and FYNNEI. CDR3 length: 15 amino acids. V was clipped by 8 bases and J by 1 base; unmatched bases: 9. The CDR3 DNA reads as TGTGCCAGCTTACCACAGGGGGGATATAACTATGGCTACACCTTC. This translates into CASLPQGGYNYGYTF.

The rearrangement uses TRBV9 and TRBJ1-1; 11 positions match TRBD1. Germline V lookup: CDR1 SGDLS, CDR2 YYNGEE. Losses at the gene ends were 0 bases for V and 3 bases for J; bases not matched to a gene: 4. The CDR3 length is 16 residues. DNA of the CDR3: TGTGCCAGCAGCGTAGAAGGGACAGGGGGGTACACTGAAGCTTTCTTT. It yields the protein CASSVEGTGGYTEAFF.

V usage is TRBV11-2 and J usage is TRBJ2-1, with TRBD2 identical over 12 bases. The length of the CDR3 is 16 residues. The germline gives CDR1 SGHAT, CDR2 FQNNGV. The V and J ends lost 5 bases and 8 bases, in that order; junction bases with no gene match: 10. This CDR3 is CASSPILAGGPHEQFF. DNA for the CDR3: TGTGCCAGCAGCCCGATCCTAGCGGGAGGGCCCCATGAGCAGTTCTTC.

The sample holds one count of this clone. Written as DNA, the CDR3 is TGTGCCAGCAGCGCAGAACAGGGTAACACAGATACGCAGTATTTT. The encoded protein is CASSAEQGNTDTQYF. The V and J genes are TRBV4-2 and TRBJ2-3, with D possibly TRBD1 on 6 matching bases. V was shortened by 5 bases and J by 2 bases, with 14 bases between the two germline ends. This CDR3 region has 15 residues. Germline V gives CDR1 LGHNA, CDR2 YNFKEQ.

The genes are TRBV5-4 and TRBJ2-3; either TRBD1 or TRBD2 may supply D (5 bases each). Germline-derived CDR1 and CDR2 are SGHNT and YYREEE (reference sequence). Trimming removed 0 bases at V and 0 bases at J, with 8 bases between. There are 15 residues in the CDR3. CDR3 sequence (DNA): TGTGCCAGCAGCTTGGACAGGACTAGCACAGATACGCAGTATTTT. Translated: CASSLDRTSTDTQYF.

This clone was recorded once. The J gene is TRBJ2-3, the V gene TRBV15; D gene unclear. The CDR3 totals 15 residues. CDR1 and CDR2 (germline): LNHNV, YYDKDF (reference sequence). V was pared by 0 bases and J by 2 bases, with 9 bases between. The chain's CDR3 is CATSRDTDNTDTQYF. In DNA, the CDR3 is TGTGCCACCAGCAGAGATACAGACAACACAGATACGCAGTATTTT.

V and J are TRBV16 and TRBJ2-7; the D gene is possibly TRBD1 (5 bases). The germline V gene encodes CDR1 KGHSY and CDR2 FQNENV. V lost 6 bases and J lost 5, with 8 bases in between. This CDR3 is built from 11 residues. CDR3 sequence reads: CASSPGNEQYF. CDR3 sequence (DNA): TGTGCCAGCAGTCCAGGGAACGAGCAGTACTTC.

This sequence joins TRBV4-3 and TRBJ2-4; tentatively, D is TRBD1 or TRBD2 (5 bases each). The CDR3 contains 18 residues. The V end lost 4 bases, the J end lost 0 bases, and 19 bases lay between the germline ends. Germline CDR1 LGHNA, CDR2 YSLEER. CDR3: CASSPSGTDFVAKNIQYF. The CDR3 coding sequence is TGCGCCAGCAGCCCGTCCGGGACGGACTTTGTAGCCAAAAACATTCAGTACTTC.

The chain couples TRBV30 to TRBJ2-7; D gene ambiguous. Deletions cut 0 bases from V and 2 bases from J, with 8 bases between. The CDR3 loop spans 13 amino acids. Germline V gene lookup returns CDR1 GTSNPN and CDR2 SVGIG (reference sequence). CDR3 DNA sequence: TGTGCCTGGAGTGTCAGTCAGCCCTACGAGCAGTACTTC. Protein sequence: CAWSVSQPYEQYF.

J is TRBJ2-7 and V is TRBV6-6, with TRBD1 matching 7 bases. V shed 2 bases and J 3 bases; nucleotides not matched to a gene: 10. The CDR3 length is 16 residues. CDR1 and CDR2 from the germline V gene are MNHNY and SVGAGI (reference sequence). The CDR3 is CASSYPGKGQRYEQYF. DNA for the CDR3: TGTGCCAGCAGTTACCCGGGTAAGGGACAGCGCTACGAGCAGTACTTC.

The gene calls are TRBV4-3 and TRBJ2-1; D call uncertain. Deletions cut 0 bases from V and 4 bases from J, with 10 bases between. Germline values: CDR1 LGHNA, CDR2 YSLEER. The CDR3 loop spans 15 amino acids. The CDR3 region has the DNA TGCGCCAGCAGCCAAGATCAGGCGTGGTACAATGAGCAGTTCTTC. Residues: CASSQDQAWYNEQFF.

This sequence joins TRBV7-9 and TRBJ2-3, with 12 bases matching TRBD2. The CDR3 has 17 amino acids. CDR1 and CDR2 from the germline V gene are SEHNR and FQNEAQ (reference sequence). V lost 4 bases to trimming and J lost 2 bases; unmatched junction nucleotides: 7. The CDR3 protein is CASSSLLAGGHTDTQYF. The CDR3 DNA is TGTGCCAGCAGCTCGTTACTAGCGGGGGGACACACAGATACGCAGTATTTT.